One and the same sample provided the 7 T cell receptor beta chains below, sequenced in a study of blood T cells in healthy people across ages. Alongside a J-beta primer mix, a sample-barcoded 5' primer served in a second PCR lasting about 7 to 11 cycles. TCRdb independently ran MiXCR on the 5' RACE reads; one entry per CDR3 protein. The sample holds about 720,000 distinct CDR3 sequences, 20% to 25% seen once. The material sequenced was blood. The receptor source for this set is a man aged 65 to 79 in good health.

This clonotype was found a few times. The chain couples TRBV6-2 or TRBV6-3 to TRBJ2-1; 13 bases fit TRBD2. In germline, CDR1 is MNHEY, CDR2 SVGEGT. V dropped 5 bases and J dropped 7; count of bases not matched to a gene: 11. CDR3 size: 17 residues. CDR3 bases: TGTGCCAGCAGTCAAGGACTAGCGGGAGTCGTCCGGAATGAGCAGTTCTTC. Translation: CASSQGLAGVVRNEQFF.

This clonotype was observed many times. CDR3 DNA sequence: TGTGCCAGCTCTGCACAGACCTACGAGCAGTACTTC. Translated, it gives CASSAQTYEQYF. The V gene is TRBV2, the J gene TRBJ2-7; D ambiguous. Germline CDR1 and CDR2: SNHLY and FYNNEI. The CDR3 runs to 12 residues. Trimming cost V 8 bases and J 2 bases, with 10 bases left between them.

This clonotype came up a few times. A much larger clonotype is one base distant, so this may be a read error. DNA of the CDR3: TGTGCCAGCAGTTACGGTCAGGGCCTTCAGCCCCGGCATTTT. Translated, it gives CASSYGQGLQPRHF. The chain has TRBV6-2 or TRBV6-3 and TRBJ1-5, with D possibly TRBD1 on 5 matching bases. Germline assignment: CDR1 MNHEY and CDR2 SVGEGT. The CDR3 runs 14 residues.

The chain uses TRBV9 and TRBJ2-1, with 9 bases aligning to TRBD2. This CDR3 has 15 residues. The V segment lost 0 bases and the J segment 10 bases; nucleotides outside the gene matches: 8. Germline values: CDR1 SGDLS, CDR2 YYNGEE. This CDR3 is CASSVGISGREEQFF. The CDR3 DNA sequence: TGTGCCAGCAGCGTAGGAATTAGCGGGAGAGAGGAGCAGTTCTTC. Supplemented by reference TRBV9 and TRBJ2-1, the full variable domain reads DSGVTQTPKHLITATGQRVTLRCSPRSGDLSVYWYQQSLDQGLQFLIQYYNGEERAKGNILERFSAQQFPDLHSELNLSSLELGDSALYFCASSVGISGREEQFFGPGTRLTVL.

This clonotype was seen a handful of times. J is TRBJ2-3 and V is TRBV18; tentatively, D is TRBD1 or TRBD2 (5 bases each). This CDR3 spans 15 amino acids. CDR1 KGHSH and CDR2 LQKENI come from the germline V gene. The V end lost 5 bases, the J end lost 4 bases, and 16 bases lay between the germline ends. The CDR3 nucleotides are TGTGCCAGCTCAATAGGGACCACCTCACCAGATACGCAGTATTTT. This sequence encodes CASSIGTTSPDTQYF.

This clonotype was observed a handful of times. The chain carries TRBV18 and TRBJ2-6; D perhaps matches TRBD1 (5 bases). The V end lost 4 bases, the J end lost 4 bases, and 14 bases lay between the germline ends. The CDR3 runs 16 residues. Germline values: CDR1 KGHSH, CDR2 LQKENI. CDR3 amino acids: CASSRAGSHGANVLTF. Written as DNA, the CDR3 is TGTGCCAGCTCACGGGCAGGGTCTCACGGGGCCAACGTCCTGACTTTC.

This rearrangement joins TRBV27 to TRBJ2-2; D is unresolved. The CDR3 spans 13 residues. The V end lost 5 bases, the J end lost 2 bases, and 6 bases lay between the germline ends. Germline V gene data show CDR1 as MNHEY and CDR2 as SMNVEV (reference sequence). This CDR3 is CASSHDNTGELFF. CDR3 DNA: TGTGCCAGCAGTCATGATAACACCGGGGAGCTGTTTTTT.